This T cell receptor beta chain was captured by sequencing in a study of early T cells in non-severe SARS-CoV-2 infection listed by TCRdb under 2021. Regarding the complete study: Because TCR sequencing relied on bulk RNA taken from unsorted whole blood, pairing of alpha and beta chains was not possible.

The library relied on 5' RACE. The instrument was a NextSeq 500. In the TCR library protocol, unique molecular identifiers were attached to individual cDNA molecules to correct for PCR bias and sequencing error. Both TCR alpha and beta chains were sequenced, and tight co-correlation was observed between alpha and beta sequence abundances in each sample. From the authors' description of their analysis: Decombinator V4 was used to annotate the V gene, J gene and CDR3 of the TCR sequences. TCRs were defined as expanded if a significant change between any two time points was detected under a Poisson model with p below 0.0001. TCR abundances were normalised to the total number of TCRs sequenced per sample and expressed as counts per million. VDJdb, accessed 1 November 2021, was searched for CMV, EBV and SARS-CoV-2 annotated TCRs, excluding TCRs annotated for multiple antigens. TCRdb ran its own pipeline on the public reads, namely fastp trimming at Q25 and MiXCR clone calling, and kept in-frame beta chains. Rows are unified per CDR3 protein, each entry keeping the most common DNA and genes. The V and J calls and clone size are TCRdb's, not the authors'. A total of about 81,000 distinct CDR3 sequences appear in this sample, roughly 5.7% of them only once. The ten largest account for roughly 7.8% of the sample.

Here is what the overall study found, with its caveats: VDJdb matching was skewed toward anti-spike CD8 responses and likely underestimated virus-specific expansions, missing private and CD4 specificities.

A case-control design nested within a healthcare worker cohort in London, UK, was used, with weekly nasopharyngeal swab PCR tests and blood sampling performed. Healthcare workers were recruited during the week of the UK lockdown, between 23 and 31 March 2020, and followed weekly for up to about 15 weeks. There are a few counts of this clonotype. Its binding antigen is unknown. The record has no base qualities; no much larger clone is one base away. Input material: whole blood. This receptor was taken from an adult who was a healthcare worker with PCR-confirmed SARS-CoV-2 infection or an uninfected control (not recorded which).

The CDR3 protein: CASSQLNRGDEKLFF. The base sequence is TGTGCCAGCAGCCAATTGAACAGAGGAGATGAAAAACTGTTTTTT. The sequence links TRBV3-1 to TRBJ1-4, with the D gene call left open. V is pared back by 2 bases and J by 6 bases, with 13 bases lying between the germline termini. The germline V gene (reference sequence) provides CDR1 LGHDT and CDR2 YNNKEL. From the cysteine through the phenylalanine, the CDR3 covers 15 amino acids. Just the 45-base CDR3 DNA is kept, in frame starting at base 1.